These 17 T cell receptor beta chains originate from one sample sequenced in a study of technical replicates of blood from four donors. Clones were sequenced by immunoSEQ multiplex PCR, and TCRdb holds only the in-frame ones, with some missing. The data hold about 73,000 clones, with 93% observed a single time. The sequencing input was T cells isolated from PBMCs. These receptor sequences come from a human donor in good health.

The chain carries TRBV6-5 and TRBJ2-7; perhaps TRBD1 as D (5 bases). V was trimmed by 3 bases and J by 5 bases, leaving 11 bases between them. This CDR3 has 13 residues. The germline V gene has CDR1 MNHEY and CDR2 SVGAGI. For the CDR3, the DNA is TGTGCCAGCAGTTATCGGACATCCCACGAGCAGTACTTC. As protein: CASSYRTSHEQYF.

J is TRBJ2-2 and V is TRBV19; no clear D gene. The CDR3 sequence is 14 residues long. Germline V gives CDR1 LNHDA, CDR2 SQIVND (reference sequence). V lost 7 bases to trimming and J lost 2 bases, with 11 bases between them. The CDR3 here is CASIPLGNTGELFF. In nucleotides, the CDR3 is TGTGCCAGTATACCTCTAGGTAACACCGGGGAGCTGTTTTTT.

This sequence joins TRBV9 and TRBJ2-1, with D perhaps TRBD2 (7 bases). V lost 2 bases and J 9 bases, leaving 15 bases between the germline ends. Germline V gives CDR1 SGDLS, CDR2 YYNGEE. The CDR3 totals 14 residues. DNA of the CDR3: TGTGCCAGCAGCGTCGACGGGGGGCATGGTGAGCAGTTCTTC. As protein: CASSVDGGHGEQFF.

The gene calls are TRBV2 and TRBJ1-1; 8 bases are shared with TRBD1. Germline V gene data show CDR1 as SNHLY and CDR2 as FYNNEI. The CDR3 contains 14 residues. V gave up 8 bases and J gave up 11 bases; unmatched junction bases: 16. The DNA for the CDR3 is TGTGCCAGCCTAAATATTATCAAACAGGGGGTCGCTTTCTTT. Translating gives CASLNIIKQGVAFF.

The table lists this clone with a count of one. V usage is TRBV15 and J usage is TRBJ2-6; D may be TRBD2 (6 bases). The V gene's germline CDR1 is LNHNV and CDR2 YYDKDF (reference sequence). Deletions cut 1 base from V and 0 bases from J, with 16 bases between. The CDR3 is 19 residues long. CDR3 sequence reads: CATSRAPGEDGSGANVLTF. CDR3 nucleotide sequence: TGTGCCACCAGCAGAGCCCCGGGGGAGGACGGCTCTGGGGCCAACGTCCTGACTTTC.

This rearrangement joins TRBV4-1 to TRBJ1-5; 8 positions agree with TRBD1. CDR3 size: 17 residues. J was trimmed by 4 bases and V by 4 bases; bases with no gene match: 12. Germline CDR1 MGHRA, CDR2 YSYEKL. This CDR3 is CASSPGQALGLNQPQHF. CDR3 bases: TGCGCCAGCAGCCCGGGACAGGCCTTGGGGCTTAATCAGCCCCAGCATTTT.

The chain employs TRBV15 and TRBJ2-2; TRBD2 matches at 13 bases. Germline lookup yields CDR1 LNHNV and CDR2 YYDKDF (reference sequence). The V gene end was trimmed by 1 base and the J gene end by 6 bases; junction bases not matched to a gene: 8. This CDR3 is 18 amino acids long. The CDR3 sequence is CATSRARLLAGGPGELFF. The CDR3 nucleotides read TGTGCCACCAGCAGAGCGCGTCTACTAGCGGGGGGGCCCGGGGAGCTGTTTTTT.

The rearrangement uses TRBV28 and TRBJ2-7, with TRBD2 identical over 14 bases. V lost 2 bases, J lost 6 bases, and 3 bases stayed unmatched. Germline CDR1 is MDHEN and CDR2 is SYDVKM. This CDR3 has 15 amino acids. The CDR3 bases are TGTGCCAGCAGTTTACGGACTAGCGGGAGGTCCGAGCAGTACTTC. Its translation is CASSLRTSGRSEQYF. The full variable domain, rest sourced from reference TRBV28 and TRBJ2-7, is DVKVTQSSRYLVKRTGEKVFLECVQDMDHENMFWYRQDPGLGLRLIYFSYDVKMKEKGDIPEGYSVSREKKERFSLILESASTNQTSMYLCASSLRTSGRSEQYFGPGTRLTVT.

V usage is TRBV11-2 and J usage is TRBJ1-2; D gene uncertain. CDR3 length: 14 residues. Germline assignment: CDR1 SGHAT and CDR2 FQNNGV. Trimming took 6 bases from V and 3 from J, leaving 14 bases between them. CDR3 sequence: CASSADIRYYGYTF. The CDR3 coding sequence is TGTGCCAGCAGTGCAGACATCCGCTACTATGGCTACACCTTC.

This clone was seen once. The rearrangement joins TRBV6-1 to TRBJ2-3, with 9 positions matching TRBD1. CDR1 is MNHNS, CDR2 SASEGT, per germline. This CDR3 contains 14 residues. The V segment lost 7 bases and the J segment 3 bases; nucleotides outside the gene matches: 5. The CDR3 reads CASTRDRATDTQYF. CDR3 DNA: TGTGCCAGCACCCGGGACAGGGCAACAGATACGCAGTATTTT.

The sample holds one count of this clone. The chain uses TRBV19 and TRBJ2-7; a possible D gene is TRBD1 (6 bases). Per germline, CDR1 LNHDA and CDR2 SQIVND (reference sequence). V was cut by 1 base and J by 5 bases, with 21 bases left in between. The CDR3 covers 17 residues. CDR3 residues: CASSIAHSTGIEDEQYF. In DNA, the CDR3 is TGTGCCAGTAGTATAGCCCACTCAACAGGGATCGAAGACGAGCAGTACTTC.

The DNA of the CDR3 is TGCGCCAGCAGCCAACCGCGGGACTTGAAGACCCAGTACTTC. Protein: CASSQPRDLKTQYF. The J gene is TRBJ2-5, the V gene TRBV4-1; a possible D gene is TRBD2 (6 bases). This CDR3 contains 14 residues. Between the trimmed V and J ends, which lost 2 bases and 6 bases, there was a span of 13 bases. The germline gives CDR1 MGHRA, CDR2 YSYEKL.

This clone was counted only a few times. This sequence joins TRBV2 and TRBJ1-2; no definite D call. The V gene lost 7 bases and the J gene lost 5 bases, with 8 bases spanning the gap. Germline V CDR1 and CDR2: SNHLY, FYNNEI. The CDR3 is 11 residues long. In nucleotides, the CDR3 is TGTGCCAGCACCCCACAGTATGGCTACACCTTC. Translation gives CASTPQYGYTF.

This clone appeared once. The CDR3 nucleotides read TGCGCCAGCAGTGAGCAGGGTCCCACTGAAGCTTTCTTT. Protein: CASSEQGPTEAFF. This chain uses TRBV10-2 with TRBJ1-1; TRBD1 might be the D (5 bases). V dropped 2 bases and J dropped 4 bases, with 8 bases sitting between them. This CDR3 spans 13 amino acids. Looked up from germline, CDR1 is WSHSY and CDR2 is SAAADI.

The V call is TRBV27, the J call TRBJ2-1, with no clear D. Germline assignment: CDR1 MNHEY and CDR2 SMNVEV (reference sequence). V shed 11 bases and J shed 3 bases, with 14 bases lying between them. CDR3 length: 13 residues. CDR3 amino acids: CAASGLGYNEQFF. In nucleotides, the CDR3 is TGTGCCGCTTCGGGTTTAGGCTACAATGAGCAGTTCTTC.

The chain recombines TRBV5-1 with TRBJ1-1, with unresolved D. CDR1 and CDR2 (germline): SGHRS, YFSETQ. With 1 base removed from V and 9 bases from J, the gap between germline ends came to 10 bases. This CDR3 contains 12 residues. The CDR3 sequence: CASSLSTDKAFF. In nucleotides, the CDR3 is TGCGCCAGCAGCTTGAGCACAGATAAAGCTTTCTTT.

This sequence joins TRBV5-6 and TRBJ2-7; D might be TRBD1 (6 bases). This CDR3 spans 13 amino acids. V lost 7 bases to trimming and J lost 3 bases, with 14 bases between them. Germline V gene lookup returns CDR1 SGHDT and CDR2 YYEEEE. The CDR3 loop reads CASANRAGYEQYF. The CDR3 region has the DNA TGTGCCAGCGCGAACAGGGCAGGCTACGAGCAGTACTTC.